Sequencing of this TCR beta chain was carried out in a study of blood T cells in healthy people across ages. Across the study: Using template switching, researchers captured about one barcoded beta molecule for each two T cells. Study results and caveats: A roughly linear fall in TCR beta diversity per million T cells was seen with increasing age.

Total RNA extracted from each sample amounted to at least 6 micrograms. CDR1 and CDR2 (germline): ENHRY, SYGVKD. The CDR3 extends over 14 amino acids. The trim removed 6 bases at V and 4 bases at J, leaving 4 bases unmatched. This clonotype came up once. Its matching antigen is unknown. With a J-beta primer mix and a sample-barcoded 5' primer, a second PCR ran about 7 to 12 cycles. Each of the cDNA molecules was tagged by a template-switch adaptor with 12 random nucleotides. TCRdb recomputed calls from the 5' RACE reads with MiXCR, one row per CDR3 protein. The sample holds roughly 800,000 distinct CDR3 sequences; roughly 34% are singletons and the top ten take under 15%.

Sequenced material: blood. This sequence originates from a man aged 18 to 30 in good health. This chain uses TRBV10-3 with TRBJ2-1; TRBD2 matches at 9 bases. The CDR3 loop reads CAIRAAGGYNEQFF. The CDR3 DNA sequence: TGTGCCATCAGAGCAGCGGGGGGTTACAATGAGCAGTTCTTC.